Following are 30 T cell receptor beta chains from one sample sequenced in a study of cytomegalovirus exposure and HLA in healthy donors. Vbeta (60) and Jbeta (13) primers were used in the PCR. Clones were sequenced by immunoSEQ multiplex PCR, and TCRdb holds only the in-frame ones, with some missing. The sample includes 220,000 or so clones, roughly three quarters of them seen just once. The material sequenced was PBMCs. The receptors shown here come from a middle-aged man in good health and CMV-seronegative.

This clone was detected a few times. The chain employs TRBV7-2 and TRBJ1-1; the match to TRBD1 covers 9 bases. Germline CDR1 and CDR2: SGHTA and FQGNSA. With V trimmed by 3 bases and J by 3 bases, 8 bases remained unmatched. This CDR3 comprises 16 residues. The CDR3 bases are TGTGCCAGCAGCTTTGGGACAGGGAAGAAGGACACTGAAGCTTTCTTT. It encodes CASSFGTGKKDTEAFF.

V and J are TRBV29-1 and TRBJ1-2; maybe TRBD1 (5 bases). The CDR3 has 11 residues. V shed 6 bases and J shed 4 bases, with 9 bases lying between them. CDR1 is SQVTM and CDR2 is ANQGSEA in the germline V gene. In DNA, the CDR3 is TGCAGCGTCCCAGGGATCTATGGCTACACCTTC. As protein: CSVPGIYGYTF.

There are a few counts of this clone. The chain joins TRBV7-8 to TRBJ2-2; D gene unclear. V was pared by 5 bases and J by 5 bases, with 9 bases between. The CDR3 is made up of 13 amino acids. Germline V gene data show CDR1 as SGHVS and CDR2 as FQNEAQ. The CDR3 bases are TGTGCCAGCAGCCGAGAGGTAACCGGGGAGCTGTTTTTT. This codes for CASSREVTGELFF.

The rearrangement uses TRBV5-1 and TRBJ2-2; D not certain. V lost 4 bases and J lost 6, with 10 bases in between. CDR3 size: 13 residues. The germline V gene has CDR1 SGHRS and CDR2 YFSETQ. CDR3 loop: CASSETRPGELFF. CDR3 in DNA: TGCGCCAGCAGCGAGACACGTCCCGGGGAGCTGTTTTTT.

As for this clone: One junction end disagrees with the germline gene, perhaps due to a read error. This chain links TRBV30 with TRBJ2-1, with 9 bases that match TRBD2. This CDR3 is 14 amino acids long. Germline lookup yields CDR1 GTSNPN and CDR2 SVGIG (reference sequence). CDR3 nucleotides: TGTGCCTCGAGTTGGCTAGCGGGAAACTATGAGCAGTTCTTC. It translates to CASSWLAGNYEQFF.

In regard to this clone: Other DNA variants within this sample encode the same CDR3. The chain has TRBV5-1 and TRBJ2-7; 7 bases are shared with TRBD1. Germline V gene sequence: CDR1 SGHRS, CDR2 YFSETQ. The J segment lost 2 bases and the V segment lost 0 bases, leaving 2 bases of the junction unmatched. CDR3 size: 14 residues. The DNA of the CDR3 is TGCGCCAGCAGCTTGGTACAGGGGACCTACGAGCAGTACTTC. It codes for CASSLVQGTYEQYF.

Remarks on this clone: The sample has other DNA sequences that encode this CDR3 too. This chain connects TRBV27 to TRBJ1-1; tentatively, D is TRBD1 (5 bases). Between the trimmed V and J ends, which lost 6 bases and 4 bases, there was a span of 12 bases. Germline V gene data show CDR1 as MNHEY and CDR2 as SMNVEV (reference sequence). CDR3 length equals 13 residues. CDR3 loop: CASRGTGRTEAFF. DNA of the CDR3: TGTGCCAGCAGGGGGACTGGGCGCACTGAAGCTTTCTTT.

The gene calls are TRBV19 and TRBJ2-5; possibly TRBD2 for D (5 bases). There are 14 residues in the CDR3. Germline V gene data show CDR1 as LNHDA and CDR2 as SQIVND (reference sequence). Trimming cost V 3 bases and J 3 bases, with 11 bases left between them. The CDR3 sequence is CASSIGWREETQYF. In DNA, the CDR3 is TGTGCCAGTAGTATTGGATGGCGGGAAGAGACCCAGTACTTC.

This clone was detected only once. This chain uses TRBV11-3 with TRBJ2-1, with 7 bases aligning to TRBD2. Looked up from germline, CDR1 is SGHNT and CDR2 is YENEEA. Trimming cost V 0 bases and J 5 bases; bases outside gene matches: 4. The CDR3 spans 15 residues. CDR3 DNA: TGTGCCAGCAGCTTAGATTCAGCGGGACACAATGAGCAGTTCTTC. Its translation is CASSLDSAGHNEQFF.

This chain links TRBV28 with TRBJ1-2, with 11 nucleotides matching TRBD1. This CDR3 has 16 residues. Losses at the gene ends were 3 bases for V and 3 bases for J; bases not matched to a gene: 6. Germline CDR1 reads MDHEN; CDR2 reads SYDVKM. The CDR3 spells CASSFGDRGNYYGYTF. In nucleotides, the CDR3 is TGTGCCAGCAGTTTCGGGGACAGGGGGAACTACTATGGCTACACCTTC.

This clone was observed a few times. This chain uses TRBV2 with TRBJ1-1, with D perhaps matching TRBD1 (6 bases). Germline CDR1 is SNHLY and CDR2 is FYNNEI. The CDR3 consists of 14 residues. V shed 3 bases and J shed 5 bases, with 13 bases lying between them. The CDR3 is CASSERGGRTEAFF. CDR3 bases: TGTGCCAGCAGTGAGAGGGGGGGAAGGACTGAAGCTTTCTTT.

This clone was recorded a few times. This chain links TRBV7-9 with TRBJ1-1; perhaps TRBD1 as D (5 bases). Looked up from germline, CDR1 is SEHNR and CDR2 is FQNEAQ (reference sequence). V was trimmed by 5 bases and J by 1 base, leaving 17 bases between them. The CDR3 extends over 16 amino acids. CDR3 in amino acids: CASSRAYGRENTEAFF. In nucleotides, the CDR3 is TGTGCCAGCAGCAGAGCATACGGCAGGGAGAACACTGAAGCTTTCTTT. The whole variable domain, filled in from reference TRBV7-9 and TRBJ1-1, reads DTGVSQNPRHKITKRGQNVTFRCDPISEHNRLYWYRQTLGQGPEFLTYFQNEAQLEKSRLLSDRFSAERPKGSFSTLEIQRTEQGDSAMYLCASSRAYGRENTEAFFGQGTRLTVV.

Written as DNA, the CDR3 is TGTGCCAGCAATTCCGGGGGGGGACTTCCCGGGGAGCTGTTTTTT. Encoded protein: CASNSGGGLPGELFF. This rearrangement joins TRBV7-8 to TRBJ2-2; 8 bases are a match to TRBD2. V was clipped by 7 bases and J by 6 bases; unmatched bases: 10. The CDR3 covers 15 residues. Germline V gene lookup returns CDR1 SGHVS and CDR2 FQNEAQ.

The chain's CDR3 is CASSFGTPNTGELFF. DNA for the CDR3: TGTGCCAGCAGCTTCGGGACTCCCAACACCGGGGAGCTGTTTTTT. The rearrangement uses TRBV11-3 and TRBJ2-2; D might be TRBD2 (6 bases). V lost 3 bases to trimming and J lost 2 bases, with 10 bases between them. Germline V CDR1 and CDR2: SGHNT, YENEEA. This CDR3 is 15 amino acids long.

V usage is TRBV9 and J usage is TRBJ2-1, with D perhaps TRBD2 (5 bases). Germline V gives CDR1 SGDLS, CDR2 YYNGEE. Deletions cut 3 bases from V and 8 bases from J, with 18 bases between. The CDR3 contains 15 residues. CDR3 amino acids: CASSAVKYTRDEQFF. CDR3 bases: TGTGCCAGCAGCGCTGTCAAGTACACGCGGGATGAGCAGTTCTTC.

The V gene is TRBV11-2, the J gene TRBJ2-7; perhaps TRBD1 as D (6 bases). V shed 0 bases and J shed 0 bases, with 9 bases lying between them. Germline V gene data show CDR1 as SGHAT and CDR2 as FQNNGV. The CDR3 totals 15 residues. CDR3 DNA sequence: TGTGCCAGCAGCTTAGAGGGACATAGCTCCTACGAGCAGTACTTC. It is translated as CASSLEGHSSYEQYF.

J is TRBJ1-5 and V is TRBV28; 7 bases are a match to TRBD1. The CDR3 sequence is 14 residues long. CDR1 and CDR2 (germline): MDHEN, SYDVKM. Trimming removed 8 bases from V and 4 bases from J; junction bases left unmatched: 8. The DNA of the CDR3 is TGTGCCAGCGAGACAGGGCTTGTGAATCAGCCCCAGCATTTT. Protein sequence: CASETGLVNQPQHF.

The rearrangement links TRBV18 to TRBJ2-1; 9 nucleotides line up with TRBD1. J lost 3 bases, V lost 3 bases, and 3 bases had no gene match. Germline lookup yields CDR1 KGHSH and CDR2 LQKENI. The CDR3 extends over 15 amino acids. The CDR3 sequence: CASSPDRGGYNEQFF. The CDR3 DNA sequence: TGTGCCAGCTCACCGGACAGGGGTGGCTACAATGAGCAGTTCTTC.

The chain carries TRBV2 and TRBJ1-5, with D unclear. The V end was cut by 1 base, the J end by 7 bases, with 14 bases between. Germline CDR1 and CDR2: SNHLY and FYNNEI. CDR3 size: 15 residues. The CDR3 spells CASSEVSGTKQPQHF. CDR3 in DNA: TGTGCCAGCAGTGAAGTAAGTGGCACAAAACAGCCCCAGCATTTT.

The chain is built from TRBV7-9 and TRBJ1-2; D is perhaps TRBD1 (6 bases). The V end was cut by 7 bases, the J end by 7 bases, with 25 bases between. CDR3 length: 16 residues. The germline V gene encodes CDR1 SEHNR and CDR2 FQNEAQ (reference sequence). The DNA of the CDR3 is TGTGCCAGCACCCTGTCGAGGGGGAGCGGGGAAAGTGGCTACACCTTC. It codes for CASTLSRGSGESGYTF.

V is TRBV6-5 and J is TRBJ1-2; TRBD1 agrees at 7 bases. The length of the CDR3 is 14 residues. The germline V gene has CDR1 MNHEY and CDR2 SVGAGI. V was clipped by 1 base and J by 1 base; unmatched bases: 0. The CDR3 loop reads CASSYYRGNYGYTF. In nucleotides, the CDR3 is TGTGCCAGCAGTTACTACAGGGGTAACTATGGCTACACCTTC.

The V gene is TRBV28, the J gene TRBJ2-2; 7 nucleotides line up with TRBD1. Germline V lookup: CDR1 MDHEN, CDR2 SYDVKM. Germline trimming cut 1 base from V and 5 bases from J; bases unmatched to any gene: 7. The CDR3 spans 16 residues. The CDR3 is CASSLFVTGRTGELFF. Written as DNA, the CDR3 is TGTGCCAGCAGTTTATTTGTGACAGGGCGAACCGGGGAGCTGTTTTTT. Combining the CDR3 with reference TRBV28 and TRBJ2-2 gives the whole variable domain DVKVTQSSRYLVKRTGEKVFLECVQDMDHENMFWYRQDPGLGLRLIYFSYDVKMKEKGDIPEGYSVSREKKERFSLILESASTNQTSMYLCASSLFVTGRTGELFFGEGSRLTVL.

In its sample, this clone was seen a few times. The chain employs TRBV4-2 and TRBJ2-5; 7 bases line up with TRBD2. The end of the DNA fits TRBJ2-7 better, so the J call may be wrong. Germline V gene lookup returns CDR1 LGHNA and CDR2 YNFKEQ. CDR3 length: 16 amino acids. The CDR3 loop reads CASSQAESGMAYEQYF. The CDR3 bases are TGTGCCAGCAGCCAAGCAGAGAGCGGGATGGCCTACGAGCAGTACTTC.

This clone has just one count. The chain employs TRBV19 and TRBJ2-5; TRBD1 might be the D (6 bases). The DNA end lines up better with TRBJ2-7; the J call may be wrong. There are 13 residues in the CDR3. Germline V gene lookup returns CDR1 LNHDA and CDR2 SQIVND (reference sequence). The CDR3 is CASSAGAVVEQYF. The CDR3 DNA sequence: TGTGCCAGTAGTGCAGGGGCCGTCGTCGAGCAGTACTTC.

The V gene is TRBV5-1, the J gene TRBJ1-5; D is unclear. Germline V lookup: CDR1 SGHRS, CDR2 YFSETQ. This CDR3 comprises 13 residues. Trimming removed 5 bases at V and 5 bases at J, with 11 bases between. CDR3 sequence reads: CASSYTGDQPQHF. CDR3 coding DNA: TGCGCCAGCAGTTACACCGGGGATCAGCCCCAGCATTTT.

This clone came up a few times. J is TRBJ1-1 and V is TRBV19; D may be TRBD1 (5 bases). The V and J ends lost 8 bases and 3 bases respectively, with 13 bases between them. The CDR3 covers 13 residues. CDR1 and CDR2 (germline): LNHDA, SQIVND (reference sequence). CDR3 coding DNA: TGTGCCAGTGAATACGGGGGTCACACTGAAGCTTTCTTT. It translates to CASEYGGHTEAFF.

J is TRBJ1-2 and V is TRBV5-4; TRBD1 might be the D (5 bases). From germline, CDR1 is SGHNT and CDR2 YYREEE (reference sequence). The V end lost 0 bases, the J end lost 8 bases, and 20 bases lay between the germline ends. The CDR3 runs 16 residues. CDR3 nucleotides: TGTGCCAGCAGCTTGGGAGGGACGGGACTGGCCTTAGGCTACACCTTC. Its protein product is CASSLGGTGLALGYTF.

This clone showed up just a few times. In DNA form, the CDR3 reads TGTGCCAGCAGTTCCCCTAGCGGGAGTATACATGAGCAGTTCTTC. It specifies CASSSPSGSIHEQFF. The chain joins TRBV28 to TRBJ2-1; 10 positions agree with TRBD2. The CDR3 loop spans 15 amino acids. Germline-derived CDR1 and CDR2 are MDHEN and SYDVKM. V gave up 4 bases and J gave up 8 bases; unmatched junction bases: 8.

The rearrangement joins TRBV7-2 to TRBJ2-1; 8 bases fit TRBD2. The CDR3 consists of 16 residues. Looked up from germline, CDR1 is SGHTA and CDR2 is FQGNSA. The V segment lost 1 base and the J segment 6 bases; nucleotides outside the gene matches: 8. DNA for the CDR3: TGTGCCAGCAGCTTAGGCGGGACTAGGAGGCTCAATGAGCAGTTCTTC. Its protein is CASSLGGTRRLNEQFF.

This clone was counted only a few times. CDR3 loop: CASREPQETQYF. The CDR3 nucleotides are TGTGCCAGCAGAGAGCCTCAAGAGACCCAGTACTTC. The rearrangement uses TRBV28 and TRBJ2-5; D is uncertain. This CDR3 is built from 12 residues. The V gene's germline CDR1 is MDHEN and CDR2 SYDVKM. Between the trimmed V and J ends, which lost 6 bases and 2 bases, there was a span of 7 bases.